A single sample is the source of the 19 T cell receptor beta chains below, sequenced in a study of T cell responses to AZD1222 COVID-19 vaccine. Assay: immunoSEQ multiplex PCR; the TCRdb copy retains only in-frame clones and omits some. The sample records more than 140,000 clones, approximately 89% being singletons. Material: peripheral blood, obtained on day 0 of MenACWY control vaccination. The receptors derive from an adult in good health.

The chain recombines TRBV7-2 with TRBJ2-6, with a tentative D call TRBD2 (5 bases). V gave up 5 bases and J gave up 2 bases, with 7 bases separating them. Per the germline V gene, CDR1 is SGHTA and CDR2 is FQGNSA. CDR3 length: 14 residues. The CDR3 here is CASSMGAGANVLTF. CDR3 coding DNA: TGTGCCAGCAGCATGGGAGCTGGGGCCAACGTCCTGACTTTC.

The V call is TRBV6-5, the J call TRBJ1-2; 8 bases are a match to TRBD1. Germline CDR1 MNHEY, CDR2 SVGAGI. CDR3 length: 15 amino acids. J lost 8 bases, V lost 4 bases, and 12 bases had no gene match. CDR3 sequence: CASSSPSDRVGGYTF. The CDR3 coding sequence is TGTGCCAGCAGTTCACCCTCGGACAGGGTAGGCGGCTACACCTTC.

This clone came up once. The chain carries TRBV4-3 and TRBJ2-3, with 9 bases identical to TRBD2. The V segment lost 0 bases and the J segment 0 bases; nucleotides outside the gene matches: 4. From germline, CDR1 is LGHNA and CDR2 YSLEER. The CDR3 loop spans 17 amino acids. The CDR3 sequence is CASSQESSGVSTDTQYF. The CDR3 region has the DNA TGCGCCAGCAGCCAAGAGTCTAGCGGGGTTAGCACAGATACGCAGTATTTT.

This clone appeared a single time. The rearrangement joins TRBV4-3 to TRBJ2-2, with D unresolved. This CDR3 comprises 15 residues. V lost 0 bases and J 2 bases, leaving 7 bases between the germline ends. Germline V CDR1 and CDR2: LGHNA, YSLEER. CDR3 amino acids: CASSQEGVNTGELFF. CDR3 coding DNA: TGCGCCAGCAGCCAAGAGGGCGTCAACACCGGGGAGCTGTTTTTT.

The chain is built from TRBV24-1 and TRBJ2-3, with 7 bases lining up with TRBD1. With V trimmed by 6 bases and J by 2 bases, 7 bases remained unmatched. The CDR3 has 15 amino acids. CDR1 is KGHDR, CDR2 SFDVKD, per germline. As DNA, the CDR3 is TGTGCCACCAGTTTACAGGGGACAGACACAGATACGCAGTATTTT. Its protein product is CATSLQGTDTDTQYF.

This chain joins TRBV7-3 and TRBJ2-2; 7 nucleotides line up with TRBD1. Per the germline V gene, CDR1 is SGHTA and CDR2 is FQGTGA. V lost 5 bases to trimming and J lost 7 bases; unmatched junction nucleotides: 13. This CDR3 contains 16 residues. The CDR3 spells CASSPGGPLLGGELFF. The CDR3 coding sequence is TGTGCCAGCAGCCCAGGGGGACCCCTCTTGGGCGGGGAGCTGTTTTTT.

As DNA, the CDR3 is TGTGCCAGCATGGGGGAATATTCACCCCTCCACTTT. Protein sequence: CASMGEYSPLHF. J is TRBJ1-6 and V is TRBV6-5; D is perhaps TRBD1 (5 bases). Germline V gene sequence: CDR1 MNHEY, CDR2 SVGAGI. The CDR3 runs to 12 residues. V lost 7 bases and J lost 8, with 9 bases in between.

The rearrangement links TRBV13 to TRBJ2-5; the match to TRBD1 covers 8 bases. The CDR3 extends over 17 amino acids. CDR1 is PRHDT and CDR2 is FYEKMQ in the germline V gene (reference sequence). V was clipped by 0 bases and J by 5 bases; unmatched bases: 11. CDR3 residues: CASSLGPTGDVGETQYF. CDR3 bases: TGTGCCAGCAGCTTAGGGCCGACAGGGGATGTGGGGGAGACCCAGTACTTC. Full variable domain (outside the CDR3, taken from reference TRBV13 and TRBJ2-5): AAGVIQSPRHLIKEKRETATLKCYPIPRHDTVYWYQQGPGQDPQFLISFYEKMQSDKGSIPDRFSAQQFSDYHSELNMSSLELGDSALYFCASSLGPTGDVGETQYFGPGTRLLVL.

The chain recombines TRBV7-2 with TRBJ1-5, with D maybe TRBD1 (5 bases). This CDR3 is built from 16 residues. The V end was cut by 5 bases, the J end by 7 bases, with 21 bases between. The V gene's germline CDR1 is SGHTA and CDR2 FQGNSA. CDR3 protein: CASSARAPRMNQPQHF. The CDR3, as DNA: TGTGCCAGCAGCGCCAGGGCACCCCGGATGAACCAGCCCCAGCATTTT.

The chain employs TRBV2 and TRBJ1-4, with D unresolved. The germline gives CDR1 SNHLY, CDR2 FYNNEI. V was pared by 5 bases and J by 5 bases, with 9 bases between. This CDR3 has 13 amino acids. CDR3 in amino acids: CASSQILNEKLFF. In nucleotides, the CDR3 is TGTGCCAGCAGTCAAATCCTAAATGAAAAACTGTTTTTT.

This chain uses TRBV19 with TRBJ1-6; D possibly corresponds to TRBD1 (5 bases). V lost 4 bases, J lost 7 bases, and 5 bases lay in between. The CDR3 sequence is 12 residues long. Per the germline V gene, CDR1 is LNHDA and CDR2 is SQIVND (reference sequence). The CDR3 DNA reads as TGTGCCAGTAGTAAGGGGAATTCACCCCTCCACTTT. It specifies CASSKGNSPLHF.

CDR3 protein: CASAQGSYEQYF. In nucleotides, the CDR3 is TGTGCCAGTGCCCAGGGGTCCTACGAGCAGTACTTC. The chain is built from TRBV19 and TRBJ2-7, with TRBD1 as a possible D gene (6 bases). This CDR3 has 12 amino acids. Trimming shortened V by 8 bases and J by 1 base, and 9 bases separated the two germline ends. From germline, CDR1 is LNHDA and CDR2 SQIVND (reference sequence).

This clone was counted only a few times. The chain recombines TRBV9 with TRBJ1-2, with TRBD1 matching over 7 bases. Germline CDR1 SGDLS, CDR2 YYNGEE. CDR3 length equals 13 residues. J gave up 4 bases and V 4 bases, and 4 bases lay outside the gene matches. This chain's CDR3 is CASSTGQIYGYTF. The CDR3 coding sequence is TGTGCCAGCAGCACGGGACAGATCTATGGCTACACCTTC.

About this clone: Distinct nucleotide sequences in the sample also encode this CDR3. The chain recombines TRBV5-1 with TRBJ1-4; 9 bases fit TRBD1. The CDR3 extends over 14 amino acids. Germline CDR1 and CDR2: SGHRS and YFSETQ. The V gene end was trimmed by 7 bases and the J gene end by 5 bases; junction bases not matched to a gene: 6. The CDR3, as DNA: TGCGCCAGCTCGACCGGGACAGGGAATGAAAAACTGTTTTTT. This gives the protein CASSTGTGNEKLFF.

The chain employs TRBV4-1 and TRBJ2-3, with D possibly TRBD2 on 7 matching bases. This CDR3 has 17 amino acids. The V gene's germline CDR1 is MGHRA and CDR2 YSYEKL. Trimming left V 5 bases short and J 5 bases short, with 23 bases between. CDR3 sequence reads: CASSSQGRTRGVDTQYF. Here the CDR3 DNA reads TGCGCCAGCAGCTCACAGGGAAGGACTAGGGGGGTAGATACGCAGTATTTT.

V is TRBV7-9 and J is TRBJ1-2; D might be TRBD1 (5 bases). CDR1 is SEHNR and CDR2 is FQNEAQ in the germline V gene (reference sequence). This CDR3 has 14 residues. Trimming removed 1 base at V and 2 bases at J, with 8 bases between. The CDR3 DNA is TGTGCCAGCAGCTTAGGACGGGGGAACTATGGCTACACCTTC. Amino acid sequence: CASSLGRGNYGYTF. Full variable domain (missing parts from reference TRBV7-9 and TRBJ1-2): DTGVSQNPRHKITKRGQNVTFRCDPISEHNRLYWYRQTLGQGPEFLTYFQNEAQLEKSRLLSDRFSAERPKGSFSTLEIQRTEQGDSAMYLCASSLGRGNYGYTFGSGTRLTVV.

CDR3 sequence (DNA): TGTGCCAGCAGCTTAGTCCATTTTGACACCCTCTATGGCTACACCTTC. Translation gives CASSLVHFDTLYGYTF. This chain uses TRBV7-2 with TRBJ1-2; no clear D. V was clipped by 1 base and J by 4 bases, with 16 bases between them. CDR3 length: 16 amino acids. In germline, CDR1 is SGHTA, CDR2 FQGNSA. The full variable domain, in which reference TRBV7-2 and TRBJ1-2 provide the parts outside the CDR3, is GAGVSQSPSNKVTEKGKDVELRCDPISGHTALYWYRQSLGQGLEFLIYFQGNSAPDKSGLPSDRFSAERTGGSVSTLTIQRTQQEDSAVYLCASSLVHFDTLYGYTFGSGTRLTVV.

The chain couples TRBV6-6 to TRBJ2-7, with D possibly being TRBD1 (6 bases). This CDR3 has 13 amino acids. The V end lost 5 bases, the J end lost 6 bases, and 14 bases lay between the germline ends. CDR1 and CDR2 (germline): MNHNY, SVGAGI (reference sequence). For the CDR3, the DNA is TGTGCCAGCAGTCCGAACAGGGACGGCGAGCAGTACTTC. Residues: CASSPNRDGEQYF.

V is TRBV5-1 and J is TRBJ1-6; D not resolved. This CDR3 region has 15 residues. Between the trimmed V and J ends, which lost 0 bases and 2 bases, there was a span of 6 bases. Germline CDR1 reads SGHRS; CDR2 reads YFSETQ. The chain's CDR3 is CASSLGTAYNSPLHF. The DNA for the CDR3 is TGCGCCAGCAGCTTGGGGACGGCCTATAATTCACCCCTCCACTTT. The whole variable domain, filled in from reference TRBV5-1 and TRBJ1-6, reads KAGVTQTPRYLIKTRGQQVTLSCSPISGHRSVSWYQQTPGQGLQFLFEYFSETQRNKGNFPGRFSGRQFSNSRSEMNVSTLELGDSALYLCASSLGTAYNSPLHFGNGTRLTVT.